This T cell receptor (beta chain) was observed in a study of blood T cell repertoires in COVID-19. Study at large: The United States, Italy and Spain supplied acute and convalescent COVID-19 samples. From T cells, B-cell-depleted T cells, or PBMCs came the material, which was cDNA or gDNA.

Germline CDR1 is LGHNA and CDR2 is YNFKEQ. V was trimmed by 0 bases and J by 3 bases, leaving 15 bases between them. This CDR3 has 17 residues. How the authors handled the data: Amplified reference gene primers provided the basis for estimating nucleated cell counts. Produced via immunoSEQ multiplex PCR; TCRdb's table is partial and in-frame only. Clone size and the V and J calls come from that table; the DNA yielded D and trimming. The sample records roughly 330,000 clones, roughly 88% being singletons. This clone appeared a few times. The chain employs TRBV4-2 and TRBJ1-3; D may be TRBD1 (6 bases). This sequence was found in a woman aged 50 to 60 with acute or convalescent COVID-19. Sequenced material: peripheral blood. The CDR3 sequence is CASSQEGRGGFGNTIYF. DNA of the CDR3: TGTGCCAGCAGCCAAGAAGGACGGGGGGGCTTTGGAAACACCATATATTTT.